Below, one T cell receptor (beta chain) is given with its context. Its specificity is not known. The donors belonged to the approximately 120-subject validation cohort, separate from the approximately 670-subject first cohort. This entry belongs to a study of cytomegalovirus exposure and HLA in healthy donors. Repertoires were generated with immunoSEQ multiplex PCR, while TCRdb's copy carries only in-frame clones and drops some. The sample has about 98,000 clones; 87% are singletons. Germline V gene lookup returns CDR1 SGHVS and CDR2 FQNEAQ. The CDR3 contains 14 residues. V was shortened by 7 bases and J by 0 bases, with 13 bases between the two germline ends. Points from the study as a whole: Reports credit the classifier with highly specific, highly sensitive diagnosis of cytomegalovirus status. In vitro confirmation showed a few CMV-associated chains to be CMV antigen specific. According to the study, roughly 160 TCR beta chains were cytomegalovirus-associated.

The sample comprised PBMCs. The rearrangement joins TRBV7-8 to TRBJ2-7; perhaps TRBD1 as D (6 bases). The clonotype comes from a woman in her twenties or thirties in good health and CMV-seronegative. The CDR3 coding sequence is TGTGCCAGCATGCCTTACAGGGACTCCTACGAGCAGTACTTC. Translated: CASMPYRDSYEQYF.